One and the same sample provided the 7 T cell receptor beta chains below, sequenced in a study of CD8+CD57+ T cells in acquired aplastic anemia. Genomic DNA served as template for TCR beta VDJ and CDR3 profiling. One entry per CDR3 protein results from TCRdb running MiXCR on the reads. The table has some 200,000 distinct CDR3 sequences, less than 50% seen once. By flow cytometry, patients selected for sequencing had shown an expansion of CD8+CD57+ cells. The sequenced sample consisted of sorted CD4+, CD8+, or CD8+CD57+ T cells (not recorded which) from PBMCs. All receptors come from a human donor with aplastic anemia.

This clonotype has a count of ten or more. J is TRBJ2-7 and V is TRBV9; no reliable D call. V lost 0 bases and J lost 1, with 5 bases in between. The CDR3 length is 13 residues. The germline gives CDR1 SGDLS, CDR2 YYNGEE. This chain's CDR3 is CASSVGPSYEQYF. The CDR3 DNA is TGTGCCAGCAGCGTAGGACCATCCTACGAGCAGTACTTC.

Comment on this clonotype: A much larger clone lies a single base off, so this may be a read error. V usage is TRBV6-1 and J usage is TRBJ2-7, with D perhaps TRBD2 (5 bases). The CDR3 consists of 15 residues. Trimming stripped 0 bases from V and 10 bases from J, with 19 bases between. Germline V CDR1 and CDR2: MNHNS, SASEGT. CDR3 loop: CASSEAEGGRSTQYF. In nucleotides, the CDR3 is TGTGCCAGCAGTGAAGCGGAAGGAGGACGGAGCACCCAGTACTTC.

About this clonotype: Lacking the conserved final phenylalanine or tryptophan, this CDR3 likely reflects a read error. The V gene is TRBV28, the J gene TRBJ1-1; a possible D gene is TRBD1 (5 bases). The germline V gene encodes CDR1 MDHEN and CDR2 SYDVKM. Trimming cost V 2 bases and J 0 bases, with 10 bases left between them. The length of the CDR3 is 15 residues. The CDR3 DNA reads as TGTGCCAGCAGTTTAAACTGGGGCTTGAACACTGAAGCTTTCCTT. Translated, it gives CASSLNWGLNTEAFL.

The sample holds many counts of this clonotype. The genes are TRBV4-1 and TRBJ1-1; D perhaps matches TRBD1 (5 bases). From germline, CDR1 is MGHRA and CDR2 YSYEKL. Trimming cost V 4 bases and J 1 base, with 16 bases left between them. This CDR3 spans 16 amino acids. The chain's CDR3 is CASSPDEGRRNTEAFF. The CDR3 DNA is TGCGCCAGCAGCCCCGATGAGGGGAGGCGGAACACTGAAGCTTTCTTT.

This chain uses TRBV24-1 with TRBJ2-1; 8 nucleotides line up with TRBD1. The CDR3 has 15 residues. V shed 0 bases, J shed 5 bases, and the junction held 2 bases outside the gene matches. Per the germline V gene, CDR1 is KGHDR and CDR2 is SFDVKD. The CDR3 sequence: CATSDLGQGNNEQFF. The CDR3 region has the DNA TGTGCCACCAGTGATTTGGGACAGGGCAACAATGAGCAGTTCTTC.

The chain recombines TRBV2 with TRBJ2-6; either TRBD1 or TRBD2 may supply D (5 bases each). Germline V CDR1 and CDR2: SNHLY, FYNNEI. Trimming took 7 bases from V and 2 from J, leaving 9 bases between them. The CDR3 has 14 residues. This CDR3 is CASKGSAGANVLTF. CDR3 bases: TGTGCCAGCAAGGGGAGCGCTGGGGCCAACGTCCTGACTTTC.

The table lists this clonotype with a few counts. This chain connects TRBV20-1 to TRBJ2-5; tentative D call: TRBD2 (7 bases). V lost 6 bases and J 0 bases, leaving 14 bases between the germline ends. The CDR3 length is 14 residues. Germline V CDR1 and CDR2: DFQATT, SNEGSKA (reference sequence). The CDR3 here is CSAKKGGYQETQYF. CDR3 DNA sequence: TGCAGTGCGAAGAAGGGGGGGTACCAAGAGACCCAGTACTTC.